This T cell receptor beta chain was observed in a study of blood T cell repertoires in COVID-19. Overall study: COVID-19 samples collected from the United States, Italy and Spain covered acute and convalescent phases.

CDR1 is MGHDK, CDR2 SYGVNS, per germline. The CDR3 is 16 residues long. The V gene lost 3 bases and the J gene lost 4 bases, with 15 bases spanning the gap. Only in-frame clones appear in the TCRdb table, and some are missing; sequencing was by immunoSEQ multiplex PCR. The data hold roughly 230,000 clones, with 70% to 90% observed a single time. The rearrangement links TRBV25-1 to TRBJ2-2; D is perhaps TRBD1 (6 bases). This receptor was obtained from a man aged 40-49 years with acute or convalescent COVID-19. Sequences were obtained from peripheral blood. This CDR3 is CASSDLQGTITGELFF. The CDR3 nucleotides are TGTGCCAGCAGTGATCTTCAGGGGACGATCACCGGGGAGCTGTTTTTT.